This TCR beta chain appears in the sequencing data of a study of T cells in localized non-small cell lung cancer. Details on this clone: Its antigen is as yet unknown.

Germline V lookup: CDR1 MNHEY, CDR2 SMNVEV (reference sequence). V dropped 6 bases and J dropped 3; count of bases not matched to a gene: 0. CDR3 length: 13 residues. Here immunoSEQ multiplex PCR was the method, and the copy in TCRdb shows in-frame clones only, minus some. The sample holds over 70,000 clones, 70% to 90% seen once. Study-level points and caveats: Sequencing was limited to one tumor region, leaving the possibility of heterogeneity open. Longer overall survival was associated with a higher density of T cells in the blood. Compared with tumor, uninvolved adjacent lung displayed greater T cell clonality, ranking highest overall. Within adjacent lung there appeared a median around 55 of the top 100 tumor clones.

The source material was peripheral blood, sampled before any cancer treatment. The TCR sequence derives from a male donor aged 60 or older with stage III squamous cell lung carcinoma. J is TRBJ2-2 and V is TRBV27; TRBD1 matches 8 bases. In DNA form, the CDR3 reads TGTGCCAGCAGGACAGGGGACACCGGGGAGCTGTTTTTT. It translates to CASRTGDTGELFF.